This T cell receptor (beta chain) is drawn from a study of radiation and T cells in renal cell carcinoma. Germline CDR1 and CDR2: KGHSH and LQKENI. CDR3 length: 15 amino acids. V was cut by 3 bases and J by 2 bases, with 11 bases left in between. Measured with immunoSEQ multiplex PCR; TCRdb has only the in-frame clones, and not every one. The sample lists about 40,000 clones, nearly 85% occurring once. Time point described: blood 4 weeks post-SBRT, at nephrectomy. The treatment was: 15 Gy SBRT to primary tumor, nephrectomy 4 weeks later. J is TRBJ2-4 and V is TRBV18; D ambiguous. The source material was blood, sampled from a patient whose treatment included radiotherapy and nephrectomy. The source of this sequence is a woman in her seventies with renal cell carcinoma. The CDR3: CASSPPQRPKNIQYF. The CDR3 bases are TGTGCCAGCTCACCCCCCCAGAGACCCAAAAACATTCAGTACTTC.